This TCR beta chain stems from a study of CD8 T cells in ankylosing spondylitis. Study-level points and caveats: The authors reported significant enrichment of disease-linked clones in matched ankylosing spondylitis synovial fluid. Disease-linked clones bore a CD8+ phenotype and were relatively rare in peripheral blood.

This clonotype was seen a handful of times. The antigen is not known. The V segment lost 4 bases and the J segment 10 bases; nucleotides outside the gene matches: 14. Germline-derived CDR1 and CDR2 are SGHTS and YDEGEE. The CDR3 contains 15 residues. As the method for making TCR beta libraries, quantitative 5'-RACE with molecular barcodes was used. TCRdb reanalysed the 5' RACE reads using MiXCR and keeps one entry per CDR3 protein. The table shows approximately 300,000 distinct CDR3 sequences, with less than 25% occurring only once. V is TRBV5-8 and J is TRBJ1-1; TRBD1 matches at 9 bases. Sequenced material: blood, either unsorted or a sorted T cell fraction (not recorded which). The receptor was isolated from a female donor with ankylosing spondylitis or in good health (not recorded which). CDR3 DNA sequence: TGTGCCAGCAGCGTAAAAGGGACAGGGCAAAGTGTAGCTTTCTTT. It encodes CASSVKGTGQSVAFF.